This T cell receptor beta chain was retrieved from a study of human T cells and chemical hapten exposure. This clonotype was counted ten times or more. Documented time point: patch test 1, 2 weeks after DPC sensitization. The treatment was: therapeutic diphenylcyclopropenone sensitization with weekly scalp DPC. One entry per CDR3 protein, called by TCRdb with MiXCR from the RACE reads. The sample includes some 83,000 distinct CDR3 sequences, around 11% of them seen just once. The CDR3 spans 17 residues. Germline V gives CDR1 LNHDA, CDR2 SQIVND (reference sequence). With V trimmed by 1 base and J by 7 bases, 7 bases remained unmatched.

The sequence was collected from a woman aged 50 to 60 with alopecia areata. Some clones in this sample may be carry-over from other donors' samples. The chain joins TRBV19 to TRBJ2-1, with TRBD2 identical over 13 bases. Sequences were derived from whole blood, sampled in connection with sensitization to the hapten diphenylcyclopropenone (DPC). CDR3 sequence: CASSIGGTTSGRNEQFF. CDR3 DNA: TGTGCCAGTAGTATAGGGGGGACGACTAGCGGGAGGAATGAGCAGTTCTTC.